The 16 T cell receptor beta chains below were found in one sample sequenced in a study of cytomegalovirus exposure and HLA in healthy donors. A multiplex PCR was run with 60 Vbeta primers and 13 Jbeta primers. Profiling relied on immunoSEQ multiplex PCR, and the TCRdb table lists in-frame clones only, not all of them. The data hold 160,000 or so clones, with about two thirds observed a single time. What was sequenced was PBMCs. The receptors derive from a human donor in good health.

This chain joins TRBV9 and TRBJ2-5; 9 nucleotides align to TRBD1. With V trimmed by 4 bases and J by 5 bases, 9 bases remained unmatched. Looked up from germline, CDR1 is SGDLS and CDR2 is YYNGEE. The CDR3 is made up of 15 amino acids. CDR3 nucleotides: TGTGCCAGCAGCAGATCGACAGGGGGGCTGGAGACCCAGTACTTC. Its protein product is CASSRSTGGLETQYF.

There are a few counts of this clone. The chain is built from TRBV29-1 and TRBJ1-1; D might be TRBD1 (5 bases). This CDR3 spans 13 amino acids. The V and J ends lost 5 bases and 3 bases respectively, with 13 bases between them. In germline, CDR1 is SQVTM, CDR2 ANQGSEA. The CDR3 protein is CSVKGSRDTEAFF. In nucleotides, the CDR3 is TGCAGCGTTAAGGGGTCTAGAGACACTGAAGCTTTCTTT. The full variable domain, its missing parts supplied by reference TRBV29-1 and TRBJ1-1, is SAVISQKPSRDICQRGTSLTIQCQVDSQVTMMFWYRQQPGQSLTLIATANQGSEATYESGFVIDKFPISRPNLTFSTLTVSNMSPEDSSIYLCSVKGSRDTEAFFGQGTRLTVV.

The chain uses TRBV29-1 and TRBJ2-1, with D uncertain. V was trimmed by 1 base and J by 7 bases, leaving 17 bases between them. Per the germline V gene, CDR1 is SQVTM and CDR2 is ANQGSEA. CDR3 length: 15 amino acids. The CDR3 loop reads CSVEALRLSLNEQFF. Written as DNA, the CDR3 is TGCAGCGTTGAAGCCCTGCGACTGTCCTTGAATGAGCAGTTCTTC.

In DNA, the CDR3 is TGTGCCAGCAGCCAAGTATCCGGCCCAGGAGATACGCAGTATTTT. Translated: CASSQVSGPGDTQYF. The chain has TRBV4-2 and TRBJ2-3, with D hard to call. The CDR3 length is 15 residues. Germline CDR1 is LGHNA and CDR2 is YNFKEQ. Trimming left V 1 base short and J 5 bases short, with 13 bases between.

J is TRBJ1-1 and V is TRBV7-3; tentative D call: TRBD1 (5 bases). This CDR3 spans 13 amino acids. The germline V and J ends were trimmed by 2 bases and 7 bases, with 11 bases remaining between them. The germline CDR1 and CDR2 sequences are SGHTA and FQGTGA. The CDR3, as DNA: TGTGCCAGCAGCTTAGGACACACGAGTGAAGCTTTCTTT. This gives the protein CASSLGHTSEAFF.

V usage is TRBV7-9 and J usage is TRBJ1-5; D unclear. This CDR3 region has 16 residues. Between the trimmed V and J ends, which lost 1 base and 2 bases, there was a span of 12 bases. Germline assignment: CDR1 SEHNR and CDR2 FQNEAQ (reference sequence). The CDR3 protein is CASSLGSERGNQPQHF. CDR3 in DNA: TGTGCCAGCAGCTTAGGCTCCGAAAGAGGCAATCAGCCCCAGCATTTT.

J is TRBJ2-2 and V is TRBV6-4; 7 bases map to TRBD2. The V and J ends lost 6 bases and 4 bases, in that order; junction bases with no gene match: 11. The CDR3 sequence is 16 residues long. Germline V gives CDR1 MRHNA, CDR2 SNTAGT. The CDR3 is CASSPEGGGSTGELFF. CDR3 bases: TGTGCCAGCAGCCCCGAGGGCGGGGGATCCACCGGGGAGCTGTTTTTT.

The gene calls are TRBV28 and TRBJ1-2, with TRBD1 as a possible D gene (5 bases). The CDR3 length is 14 residues. Between the trimmed V and J ends, which lost 7 bases and 14 bases, there was a span of 26 bases. Germline V gene data show CDR1 as MDHEN and CDR2 as SYDVKM. The chain's CDR3 is CASTPPRGGGKGTF. The CDR3 DNA is TGTGCCAGCACCCCTCCCCGAGGCGGGGGGAAGGGGACCTTC.

The chain links TRBV2 to TRBJ1-6, with a tentative D call TRBD1 (5 bases). CDR1 SNHLY and CDR2 FYNNEI come from the germline V gene. Trimming left V 3 bases short and J 7 bases short, with 10 bases between. The CDR3 sequence is 14 residues long. Here the CDR3 reads CASSDRGSNSPLHF. In DNA, the CDR3 is TGTGCCAGCAGTGATCGGGGGTCGAATTCACCCCTCCACTTT.

J is TRBJ2-3 and V is TRBV13; 12 bases are a match to TRBD2. This CDR3 is 16 amino acids long. With V trimmed by 5 bases and J by 3 bases, 6 bases remained unmatched. Germline CDR1 PRHDT, CDR2 FYEKMQ (reference sequence). The CDR3 DNA follows: TGTGCCAGCAGCACAAGGACTAGCGGGGTAACAGATACGCAGTATTTT. Its translation is CASSTRTSGVTDTQYF.

The CDR3: CASSDHPWDSEYEQYF. CDR3 nucleotides: TGTGCCAGCAGTGACCACCCTTGGGACAGCGAATACGAGCAGTACTTC. V gene TRBV2 combines with J gene TRBJ2-7; 7 nucleotides agree with TRBD1. The germline CDR1 and CDR2 sequences are SNHLY and FYNNEI. CDR3 length equals 16 residues. V dropped 3 bases and J dropped 4; count of bases not matched to a gene: 12.

The chain recombines TRBV6-5 with TRBJ1-5; unclear D gene. The length of the CDR3 is 14 residues. V was cut by 4 bases and J by 0 bases, with 7 bases left in between. The germline gives CDR1 MNHEY, CDR2 SVGAGI. The CDR3 nucleotides are TGTGCCAGCAGTTCAGCGGGTAGCAATCAGCCCCAGCATTTT. It yields the protein CASSSAGSNQPQHF.

The chain recombines TRBV5-1 with TRBJ2-6; TRBD1 agrees at 8 bases. Germline CDR1 reads SGHRS; CDR2 reads YFSETQ. Unmatched junction bases numbered 8, after V lost 6 bases and J lost 0 bases. The CDR3 consists of 17 residues. CDR3 protein: CASNDQGASSGANVLTF. CDR3 coding DNA: TGCGCCAGCAACGATCAGGGGGCAAGCTCTGGGGCCAACGTCCTGACTTTC.

The CDR3 sequence: CASSRDRGVTGELFF. The CDR3 DNA follows: TGTGCCAGCAGCCGGGACAGGGGGGTCACCGGGGAGCTGTTTTTT. V and J are TRBV6-5 and TRBJ2-2; 11 nucleotides align to TRBD1. The V gene's germline CDR1 is MNHEY and CDR2 SVGAGI. V gave up 6 bases and J gave up 4 bases; unmatched junction bases: 4. The CDR3 loop spans 15 amino acids.

The chain carries TRBV11-2 and TRBJ1-5, with 9 bases aligning to TRBD1. Germline V gene data show CDR1 as SGHAT and CDR2 as FQNNGV. V shed 1 base, J shed 4 bases, and the junction held 8 bases outside the gene matches. The CDR3 contains 17 residues. CDR3 nucleotide sequence: TGTGCCAGCAGCTTAGGGCAGGGACAGGGACGTAATCAGCCCCAGCATTTT. Its protein is CASSLGQGQGRNQPQHF.

V and J are TRBV4-1 and TRBJ1-4; no firm D call. Per the germline V gene, CDR1 is MGHRA and CDR2 is YSYEKL. V lost 3 bases and J lost 7, with 12 bases in between. This CDR3 is 14 amino acids long. The CDR3 DNA follows: TGCGCCAGCAGCCAGAGTCAGCGAGGTGAAAAACTGTTTTTT. This codes for CASSQSQRGEKLFF.